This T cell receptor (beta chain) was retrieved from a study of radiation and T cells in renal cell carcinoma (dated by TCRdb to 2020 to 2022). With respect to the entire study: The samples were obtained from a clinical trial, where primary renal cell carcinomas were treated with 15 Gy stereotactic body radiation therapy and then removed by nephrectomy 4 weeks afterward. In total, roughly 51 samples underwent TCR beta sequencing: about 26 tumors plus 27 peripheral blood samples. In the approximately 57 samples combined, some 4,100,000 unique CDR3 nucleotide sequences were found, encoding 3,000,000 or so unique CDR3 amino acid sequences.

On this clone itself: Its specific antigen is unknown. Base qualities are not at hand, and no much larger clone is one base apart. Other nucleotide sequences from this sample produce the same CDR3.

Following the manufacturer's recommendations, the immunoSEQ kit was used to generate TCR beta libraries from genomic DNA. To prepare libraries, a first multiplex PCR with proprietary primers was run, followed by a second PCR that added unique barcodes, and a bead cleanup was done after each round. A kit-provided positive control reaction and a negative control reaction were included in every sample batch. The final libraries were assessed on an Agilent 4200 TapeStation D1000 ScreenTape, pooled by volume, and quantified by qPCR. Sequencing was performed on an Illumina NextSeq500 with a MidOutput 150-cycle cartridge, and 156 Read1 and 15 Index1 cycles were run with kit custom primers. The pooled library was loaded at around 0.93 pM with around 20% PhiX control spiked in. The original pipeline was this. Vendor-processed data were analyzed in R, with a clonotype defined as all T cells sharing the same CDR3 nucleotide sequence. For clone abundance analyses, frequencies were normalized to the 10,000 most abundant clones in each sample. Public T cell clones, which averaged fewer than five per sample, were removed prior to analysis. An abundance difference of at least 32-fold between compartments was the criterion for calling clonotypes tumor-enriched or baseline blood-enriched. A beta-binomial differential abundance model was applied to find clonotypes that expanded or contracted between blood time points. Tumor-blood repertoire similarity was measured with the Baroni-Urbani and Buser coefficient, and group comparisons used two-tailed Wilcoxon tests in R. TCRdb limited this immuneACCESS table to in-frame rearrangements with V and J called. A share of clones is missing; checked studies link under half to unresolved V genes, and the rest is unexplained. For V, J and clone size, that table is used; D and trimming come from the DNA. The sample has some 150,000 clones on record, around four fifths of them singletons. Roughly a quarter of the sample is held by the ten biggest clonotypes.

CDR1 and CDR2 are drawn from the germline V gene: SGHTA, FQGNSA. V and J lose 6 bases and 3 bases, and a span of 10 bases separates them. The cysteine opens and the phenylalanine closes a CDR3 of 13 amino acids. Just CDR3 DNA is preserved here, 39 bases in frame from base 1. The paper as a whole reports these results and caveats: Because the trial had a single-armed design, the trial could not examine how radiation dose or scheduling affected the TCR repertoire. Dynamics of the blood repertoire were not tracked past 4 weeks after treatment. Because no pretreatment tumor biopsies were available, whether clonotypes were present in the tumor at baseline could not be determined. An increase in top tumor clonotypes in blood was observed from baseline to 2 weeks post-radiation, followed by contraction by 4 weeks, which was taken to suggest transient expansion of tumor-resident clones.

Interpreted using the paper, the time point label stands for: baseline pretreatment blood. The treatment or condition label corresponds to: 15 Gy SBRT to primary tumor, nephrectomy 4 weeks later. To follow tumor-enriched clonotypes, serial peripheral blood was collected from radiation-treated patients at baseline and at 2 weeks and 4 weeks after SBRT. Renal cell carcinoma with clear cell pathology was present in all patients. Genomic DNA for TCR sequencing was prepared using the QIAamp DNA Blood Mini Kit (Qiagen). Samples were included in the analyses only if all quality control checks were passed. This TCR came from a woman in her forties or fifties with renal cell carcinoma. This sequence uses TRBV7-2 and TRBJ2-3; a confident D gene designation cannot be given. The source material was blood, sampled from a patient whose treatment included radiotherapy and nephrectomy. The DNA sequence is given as TGTGCCAGCAGTTCACCTTCGACAGATACGCAGTATTTT. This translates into CASSSPSTDTQYF.